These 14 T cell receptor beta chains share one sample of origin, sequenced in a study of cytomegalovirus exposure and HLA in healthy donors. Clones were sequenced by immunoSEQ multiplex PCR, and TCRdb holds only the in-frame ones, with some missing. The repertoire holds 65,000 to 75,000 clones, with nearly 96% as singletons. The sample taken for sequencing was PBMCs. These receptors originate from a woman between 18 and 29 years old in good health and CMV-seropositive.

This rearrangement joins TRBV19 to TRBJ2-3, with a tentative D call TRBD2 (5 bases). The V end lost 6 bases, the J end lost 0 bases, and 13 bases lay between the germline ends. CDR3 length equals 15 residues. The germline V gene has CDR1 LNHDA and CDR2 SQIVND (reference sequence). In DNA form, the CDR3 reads TGTGCCAGTAGGACGAGAGGGATAAGCACAGATACGCAGTATTTT. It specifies CASRTRGISTDTQYF.

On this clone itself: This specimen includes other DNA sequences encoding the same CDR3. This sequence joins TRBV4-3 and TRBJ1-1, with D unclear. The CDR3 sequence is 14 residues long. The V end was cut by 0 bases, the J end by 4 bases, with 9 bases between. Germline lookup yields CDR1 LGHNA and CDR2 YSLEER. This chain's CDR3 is CASSQDLRVTEAFF. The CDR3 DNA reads TGCGCCAGCAGCCAAGATTTGAGGGTCACTGAAGCTTTCTTT.

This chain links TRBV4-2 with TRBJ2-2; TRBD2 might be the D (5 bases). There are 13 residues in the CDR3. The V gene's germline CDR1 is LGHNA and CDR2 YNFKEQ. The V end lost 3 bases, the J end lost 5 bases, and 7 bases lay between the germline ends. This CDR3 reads CASSHGETGELFF. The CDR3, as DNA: TGTGCCAGCAGCCACGGGGAAACCGGGGAGCTGTTTTTT.

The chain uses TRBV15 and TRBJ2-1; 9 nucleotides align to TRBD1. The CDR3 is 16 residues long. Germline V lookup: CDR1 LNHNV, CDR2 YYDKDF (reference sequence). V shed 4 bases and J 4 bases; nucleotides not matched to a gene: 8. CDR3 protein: CATSMGQGNSYNEQFF. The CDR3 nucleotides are TGTGCCACCAGCATGGGACAGGGTAATTCTTACAATGAGCAGTTCTTC.

The CDR3: CASSLLTAEGIQYF. CDR3 sequence (DNA): TGTGCCAGCAGCTTACTAACAGCCGAGGGCATTCAGTACTTC. The gene calls are TRBV7-9 and TRBJ2-4; possibly TRBD2 for D (5 bases). The V gene lost 2 bases and the J gene lost 9 bases, with 14 bases spanning the gap. The length of the CDR3 is 14 residues. The germline gives CDR1 SEHNR, CDR2 FQNEAQ (reference sequence).

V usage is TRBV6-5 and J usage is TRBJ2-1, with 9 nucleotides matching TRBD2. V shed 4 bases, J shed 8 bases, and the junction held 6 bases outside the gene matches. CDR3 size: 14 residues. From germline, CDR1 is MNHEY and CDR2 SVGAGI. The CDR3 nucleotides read TGTGCCAGCAGTTCCGGGACTAGCTCCGATGAGCAGTTCTTC. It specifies CASSSGTSSDEQFF.

The CDR3 region has the DNA TGTGCCAGCAGTCACGGACAGCTCTCCTACGAGCAGTACTTC. Its protein is CASSHGQLSYEQYF. The J gene is TRBJ2-7, the V gene TRBV28; D perhaps matches TRBD1 (6 bases). This CDR3 contains 14 residues. V was shortened by 5 bases and J by 0 bases, with 11 bases between the two germline ends. Per the germline V gene, CDR1 is MDHEN and CDR2 is SYDVKM.

CDR3 in DNA: TGTGCCAGCAGCCACACTACGCCAGGGATGGTAACTGAAGCTTTCTTT. Translated: CASSHTTPGMVTEAFF. The J gene is TRBJ1-1, the V gene TRBV7-2, with D perhaps TRBD1 (5 bases). With 5 bases removed from V and 5 bases from J, the gap between germline ends came to 21 bases. Germline V gene data show CDR1 as SGHTA and CDR2 as FQGNSA. The CDR3 consists of 16 residues.

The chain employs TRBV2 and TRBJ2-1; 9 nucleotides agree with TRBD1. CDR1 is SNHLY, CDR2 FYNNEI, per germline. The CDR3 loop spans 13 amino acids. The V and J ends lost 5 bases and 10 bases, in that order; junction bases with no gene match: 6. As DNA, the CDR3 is TGTGCCAGCAGTCTACAGGGGGCGGGGGAGCAGTTCTTC. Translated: CASSLQGAGEQFF.

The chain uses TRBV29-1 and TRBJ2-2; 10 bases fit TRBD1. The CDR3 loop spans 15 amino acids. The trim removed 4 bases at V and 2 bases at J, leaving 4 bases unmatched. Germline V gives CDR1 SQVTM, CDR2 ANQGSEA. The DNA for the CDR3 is TGCAGCGTTGTGGGGACAGGGGCAAACACCGGGGAGCTGTTTTTT. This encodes CSVVGTGANTGELFF.

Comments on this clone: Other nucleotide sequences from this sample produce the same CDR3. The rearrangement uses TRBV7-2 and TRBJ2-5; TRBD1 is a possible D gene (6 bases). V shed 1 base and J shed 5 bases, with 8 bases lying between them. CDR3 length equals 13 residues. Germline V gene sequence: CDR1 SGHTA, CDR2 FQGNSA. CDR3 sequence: CASSLGQGETQYF. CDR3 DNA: TGTGCCAGCAGCTTAGGGCAGGGGGAGACCCAGTACTTC. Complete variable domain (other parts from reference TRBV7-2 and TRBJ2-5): GAGVSQSPSNKVTEKGKDVELRCDPISGHTALYWYRQSLGQGLEFLIYFQGNSAPDKSGLPSDRFSAERTGGSVSTLTIQRTQQEDSAVYLCASSLGQGETQYFGPGTRLLVL.

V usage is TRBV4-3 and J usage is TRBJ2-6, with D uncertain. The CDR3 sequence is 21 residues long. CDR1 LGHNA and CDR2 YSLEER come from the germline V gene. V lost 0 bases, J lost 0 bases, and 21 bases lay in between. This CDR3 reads CASSQEVVVPGRRSGANVLTF. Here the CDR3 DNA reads TGCGCCAGCAGCCAAGAAGTAGTGGTTCCAGGCCGACGCTCTGGGGCCAACGTCCTGACTTTC.

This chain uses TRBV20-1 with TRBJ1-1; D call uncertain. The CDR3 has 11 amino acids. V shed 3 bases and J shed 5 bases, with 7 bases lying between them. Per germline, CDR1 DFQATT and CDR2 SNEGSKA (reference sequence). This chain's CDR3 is CSARIGTEAFF. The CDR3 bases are TGCAGTGCTAGGATCGGGACTGAAGCTTTCTTT.

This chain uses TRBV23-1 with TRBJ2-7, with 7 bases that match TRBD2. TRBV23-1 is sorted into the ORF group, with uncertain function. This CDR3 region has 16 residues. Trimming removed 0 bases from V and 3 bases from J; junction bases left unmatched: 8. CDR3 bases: TGCGCCAGCAGTCAATCACGCCGGGGGGTGGTCTACGAGCAGTACTTC. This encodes CASSQSRRGVVYEQYF.